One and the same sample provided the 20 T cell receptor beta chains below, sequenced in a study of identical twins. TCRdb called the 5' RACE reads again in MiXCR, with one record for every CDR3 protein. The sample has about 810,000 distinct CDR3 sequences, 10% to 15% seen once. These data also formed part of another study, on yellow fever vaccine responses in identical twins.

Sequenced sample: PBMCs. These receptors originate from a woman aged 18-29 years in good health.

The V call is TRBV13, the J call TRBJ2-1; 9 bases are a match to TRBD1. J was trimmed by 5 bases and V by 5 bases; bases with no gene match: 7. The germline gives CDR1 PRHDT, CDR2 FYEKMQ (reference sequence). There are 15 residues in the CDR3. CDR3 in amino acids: CASSETGTGNNEQFF. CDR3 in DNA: TGTGCCAGCAGCGAGACCGGGACAGGGAACAATGAGCAGTTCTTC.

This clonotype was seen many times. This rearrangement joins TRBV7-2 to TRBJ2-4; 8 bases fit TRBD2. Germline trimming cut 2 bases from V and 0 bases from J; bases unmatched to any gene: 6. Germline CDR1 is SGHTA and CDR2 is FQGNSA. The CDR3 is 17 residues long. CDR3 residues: CASSLRAGGLAKNIQYF. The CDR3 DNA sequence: TGTGCCAGCAGCTTACGGGCGGGAGGACTAGCCAAAAACATTCAGTACTTC. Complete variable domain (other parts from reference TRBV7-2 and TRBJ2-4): GAGVSQSPSNKVTEKGKDVELRCDPISGHTALYWYRQSLGQGLEFLIYFQGNSAPDKSGLPSDRFSAERTGGSVSTLTIQRTQQEDSAVYLCASSLRAGGLAKNIQYFGAGTRLSVL.

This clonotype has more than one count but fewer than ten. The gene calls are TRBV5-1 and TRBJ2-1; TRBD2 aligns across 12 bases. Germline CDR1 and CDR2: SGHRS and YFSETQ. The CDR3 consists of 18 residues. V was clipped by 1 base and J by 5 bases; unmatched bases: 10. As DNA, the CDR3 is TGCGCCAGCAGCTTGATTCTAGCGGGAGGGCCCATCCACAATGAGCAGTTCTTC. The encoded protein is CASSLILAGGPIHNEQFF.

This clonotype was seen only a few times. The CDR3 coding sequence is TGCAGTGCTAGAGGCGGGGGGAAGACTGAAGCTTTCTTT. This gives the protein CSARGGGKTEAFF. The chain is built from TRBV20-1 and TRBJ1-1; a weak D match, TRBD1 (5 bases). The germline CDR1 and CDR2 sequences are DFQATT and SNEGSKA (reference sequence). Trimming removed 1 base at V and 5 bases at J, with 11 bases between. This CDR3 contains 13 residues.

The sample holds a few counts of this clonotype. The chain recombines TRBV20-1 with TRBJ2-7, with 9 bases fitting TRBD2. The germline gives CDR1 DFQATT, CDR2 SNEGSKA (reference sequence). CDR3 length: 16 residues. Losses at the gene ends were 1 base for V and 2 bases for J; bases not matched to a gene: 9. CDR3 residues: CSARGKGLAGTYEQYF. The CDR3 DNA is TGCAGTGCTAGAGGGAAGGGTCTAGCGGGAACCTACGAGCAGTACTTC.

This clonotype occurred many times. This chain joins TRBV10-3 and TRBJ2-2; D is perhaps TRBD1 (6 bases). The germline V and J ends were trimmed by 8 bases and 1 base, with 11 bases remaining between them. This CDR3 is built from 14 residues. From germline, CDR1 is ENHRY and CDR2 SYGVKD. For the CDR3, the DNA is TGTGCCATCTCACAGGGCCAGAACACCGGGGAGCTGTTTTTT. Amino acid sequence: CAISQGQNTGELFF.

The CDR3 loop reads CASSLSSGGSTGELFF. CDR3 nucleotide sequence: TGTGCCAGCAGCTTAAGCTCGGGAGGGAGCACCGGGGAGCTGTTTTTT. This chain uses TRBV7-3 with TRBJ2-2; TRBD2 agrees at 8 bases. Germline assignment: CDR1 SGHTA and CDR2 FQGTGA. The CDR3 totals 16 residues. After removal of 1 base from V and 4 bases from J, the junction contained 5 bases not matched to a gene.

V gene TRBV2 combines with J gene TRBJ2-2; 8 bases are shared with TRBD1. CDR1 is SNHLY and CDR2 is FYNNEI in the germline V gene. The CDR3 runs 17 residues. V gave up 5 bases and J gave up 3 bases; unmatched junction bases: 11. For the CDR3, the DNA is TGTGCCAGCAGTAGAGAAAGACAGGGGTCCGACACCGGGGAGCTGTTTTTT. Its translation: CASSRERQGSDTGELFF.

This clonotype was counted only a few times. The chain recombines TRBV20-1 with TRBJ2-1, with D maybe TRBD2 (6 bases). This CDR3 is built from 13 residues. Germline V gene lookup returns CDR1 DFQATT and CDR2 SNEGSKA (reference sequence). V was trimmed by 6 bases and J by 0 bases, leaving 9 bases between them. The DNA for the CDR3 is TGCAGTGCGTTGGGGGGCTCCTACAATGAGCAGTTCTTC. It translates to CSALGGSYNEQFF.

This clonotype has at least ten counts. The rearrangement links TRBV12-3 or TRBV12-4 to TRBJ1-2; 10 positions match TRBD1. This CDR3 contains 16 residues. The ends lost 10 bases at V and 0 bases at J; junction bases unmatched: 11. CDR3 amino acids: CATLRGQGTPNYGYTF. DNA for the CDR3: TGTGCCACCCTAAGGGGACAGGGGACGCCTAACTATGGCTACACCTTC.

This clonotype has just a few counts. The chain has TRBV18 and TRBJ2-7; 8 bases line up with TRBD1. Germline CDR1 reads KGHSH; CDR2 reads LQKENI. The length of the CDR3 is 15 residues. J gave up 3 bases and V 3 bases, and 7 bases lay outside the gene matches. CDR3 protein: CASSPGTGNIYEQYV. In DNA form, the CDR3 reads TGTGCCAGCTCACCCGGGACAGGCAACATCTACGAGCAGTACGTC.

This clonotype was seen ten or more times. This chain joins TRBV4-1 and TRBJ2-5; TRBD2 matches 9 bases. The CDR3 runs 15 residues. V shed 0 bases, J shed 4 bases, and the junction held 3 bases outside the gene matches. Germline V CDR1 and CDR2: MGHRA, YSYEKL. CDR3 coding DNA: TGCGCCAGCAGCCAAGAGGGACTAGCTCTAGAGACCCAGTACTTC. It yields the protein CASSQEGLALETQYF.

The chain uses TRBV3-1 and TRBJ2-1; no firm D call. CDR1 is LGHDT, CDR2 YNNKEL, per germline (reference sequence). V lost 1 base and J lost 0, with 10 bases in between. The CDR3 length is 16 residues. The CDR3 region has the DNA TGTGCCAGCAGCCAAGTCGTACACCCCTCCTACAATGAGCAGTTCTTC. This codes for CASSQVVHPSYNEQFF.

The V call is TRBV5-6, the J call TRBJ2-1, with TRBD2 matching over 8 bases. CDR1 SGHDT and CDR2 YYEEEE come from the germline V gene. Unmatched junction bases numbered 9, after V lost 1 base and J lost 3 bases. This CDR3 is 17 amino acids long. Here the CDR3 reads CASSLLVQAGVYNEQFF. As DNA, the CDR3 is TGTGCCAGCAGCTTGCTCGTTCAAGCGGGAGTCTACAATGAGCAGTTCTTC.

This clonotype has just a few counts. CDR3 sequence reads: CASSHRGLAMDYNEQFF. The CDR3 nucleotides are TGTGCCAGCAGTCACAGGGGACTAGCCATGGACTACAATGAGCAGTTCTTC. The J gene is TRBJ2-1, the V gene TRBV6-2 or TRBV6-3; 9 bases map to TRBD2. CDR3 size: 17 residues. V gave up 5 bases and J gave up 3 bases; unmatched junction bases: 11. Germline loops: CDR1 MNHEY, CDR2 SVGEGT.

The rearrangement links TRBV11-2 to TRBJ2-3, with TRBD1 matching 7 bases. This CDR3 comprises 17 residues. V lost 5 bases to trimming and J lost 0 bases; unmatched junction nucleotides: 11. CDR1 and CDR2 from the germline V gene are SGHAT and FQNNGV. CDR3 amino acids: CASSTRTGPSSTDTQYF. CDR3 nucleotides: TGTGCCAGCAGCACCCGGACAGGACCCTCGAGCACAGATACGCAGTATTTT. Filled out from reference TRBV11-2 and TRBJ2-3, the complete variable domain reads EAGVAQSPRYKIIEKRQSVAFWCNPISGHATLYWYQQILGQGPKLLIQFQNNGVVDDSQLPKDRFSAERLKGVDSTLKIQPAKLEDSAVYLCASSTRTGPSSTDTQYFGPGTRLTVL.

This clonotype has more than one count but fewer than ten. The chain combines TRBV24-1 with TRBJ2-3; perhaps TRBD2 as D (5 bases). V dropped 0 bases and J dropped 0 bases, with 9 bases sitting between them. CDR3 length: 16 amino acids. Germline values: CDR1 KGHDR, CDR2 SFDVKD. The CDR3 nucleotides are TGTGCCACCAGTGATTTGTTACGGGGTAGCACAGATACGCAGTATTTT. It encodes CATSDLLRGSTDTQYF.

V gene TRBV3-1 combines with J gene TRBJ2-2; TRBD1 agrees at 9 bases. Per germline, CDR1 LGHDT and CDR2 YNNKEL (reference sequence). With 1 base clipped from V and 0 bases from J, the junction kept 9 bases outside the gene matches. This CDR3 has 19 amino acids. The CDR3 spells CASSQVLLDRGPNTGELFF. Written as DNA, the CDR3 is TGTGCCAGCAGCCAAGTGCTATTGGACAGGGGACCGAACACCGGGGAGCTGTTTTTT. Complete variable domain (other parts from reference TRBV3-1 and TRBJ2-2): DTAVSQTPKYLVTQMGNDKSIKCEQNLGHDTMYWYKQDSKKFLKIMFSYNNKELIINETVPNRFSPKSPDKAHLNLHINSLELGDSAVYFCASSQVLLDRGPNTGELFFGEGSRLTVL.

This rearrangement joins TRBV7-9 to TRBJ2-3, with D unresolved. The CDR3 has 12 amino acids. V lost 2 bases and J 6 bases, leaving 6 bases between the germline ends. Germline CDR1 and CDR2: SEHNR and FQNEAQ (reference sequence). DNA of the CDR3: TGTGCCAGCAGCTTATTTGACGATACGCAGTATTTT. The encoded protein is CASSLFDDTQYF. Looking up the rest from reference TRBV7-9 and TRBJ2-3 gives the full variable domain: DTGVSQNPRHKITKRGQNVTFRCDPISEHNRLYWYRQTLGQGPEFLTYFQNEAQLEKSRLLSDRFSAERPKGSFSTLEIQRTEQGDSAMYLCASSLFDDTQYFGPGTRLTVL.

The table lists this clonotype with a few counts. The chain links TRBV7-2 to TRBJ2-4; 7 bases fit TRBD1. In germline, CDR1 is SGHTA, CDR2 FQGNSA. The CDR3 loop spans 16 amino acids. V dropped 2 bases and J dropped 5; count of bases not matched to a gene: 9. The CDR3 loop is CASSLNDRVSENIQYF. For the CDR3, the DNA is TGTGCCAGCAGCTTAAATGACAGGGTTTCCGAAAACATTCAGTACTTC.